The 29 T cell receptor beta chains below come from one sample, sequenced in a study of cytomegalovirus exposure and HLA in healthy donors. The PCR ran on 60 Vbeta and 13 Jbeta primers. Profiling relied on immunoSEQ multiplex PCR, and the TCRdb table lists in-frame clones only, not all of them. The sample holds fewer than 200,000 clones, approximately 84% seen once. The sample was PBMCs. The receptors were gathered from a man aged 30 to 39 in good health and CMV-seronegative.

Details on this clone: The same CDR3 is also encoded by other DNA sequences in this sample. The chain has TRBV2 and TRBJ2-3, with 12 bases fitting TRBD2. From germline, CDR1 is SNHLY and CDR2 FYNNEI. Unmatched junction bases numbered 3, after V lost 9 bases and J lost 2 bases. This CDR3 region has 14 residues. CDR3 DNA: TGTGCCAGTGGACTAGCGGGGATCACAGATACGCAGTATTTT. This sequence encodes CASGLAGITDTQYF. The whole variable domain, remainder taken from reference TRBV2 and TRBJ2-3, is EPEVTQTPSHQVTQMGQEVILRCVPISNHLYFYWYRQILGQKVEFLVSFYNNEISEKSEIFDDQFSVERPDGSNFTLKIRSTKLEDSAMYFCASGLAGITDTQYFGPGTRLTVL.

The V gene is TRBV11-3, the J gene TRBJ2-7; D unresolved. The CDR3 is made up of 14 amino acids. V lost 0 bases to trimming and J lost 4 bases, with 10 bases between them. In germline, CDR1 is SGHNT, CDR2 YENEEA. The CDR3 nucleotides read TGTGCCAGCAGCTTAGATCGGAACAGTTACGAGCAGTACTTC. It translates to CASSLDRNSYEQYF. Using reference TRBV11-3 and TRBJ2-7 for the parts outside the CDR3, the full variable domain is EAGVVQSPRYKIIEKKQPVAFWCNPISGHNTLYWYLQNLGQGPELLIRYENEEAVDDSQLPKDRFSAERLKGVDSTLKIQPAELGDSAVYLCASSLDRNSYEQYFGPGTRLTVT.

This sequence joins TRBV27 and TRBJ2-1; a possible D gene is TRBD2 (6 bases). The CDR3 covers 14 residues. CDR1 is MNHEY, CDR2 SMNVEV, per germline (reference sequence). V lost 5 bases and J 6 bases, leaving 14 bases between the germline ends. Written as DNA, the CDR3 is TGTGCCAGCAGTCGGGCGGGGCCGGCCAATGAGCAGTTCTTC. Its translation: CASSRAGPANEQFF.

The chain has TRBV5-6 and TRBJ2-7, with 11 bases lining up with TRBD2. Germline trimming cut 4 bases from V and 2 bases from J; bases unmatched to any gene: 5. CDR1 is SGHDT and CDR2 is YYEEEE in the germline V gene. The CDR3 has 15 residues. In nucleotides, the CDR3 is TGTGCCAGCAGCCGAAAGGGACTAGCGGCCTACGAGCAGTACTTC. Its translation is CASSRKGLAAYEQYF.

The chain uses TRBV28 and TRBJ2-1; the match to TRBD2 covers 7 bases. Trimming took 7 bases from V and 3 from J; bases not matched to a gene: 6. CDR1 is MDHEN and CDR2 is SYDVKM in the germline V gene. The CDR3 is made up of 14 amino acids. CDR3 sequence (DNA): TGTGCCAGCAAAACCGGGGGGAACTACAATGAGCAGTTCTTC. It encodes CASKTGGNYNEQFF.

The chain joins TRBV7-9 to TRBJ2-7; TRBD1 is a possible D gene (6 bases). Trimming pared 3 bases from V and 4 bases from J, leaving 10 bases between. Germline-derived CDR1 and CDR2 are SEHNR and FQNEAQ (reference sequence). CDR3 length: 13 amino acids. CDR3 region: CASSFGQGYEQYF. CDR3 DNA: TGTGCCAGCAGCTTTGGGCAGGGGTACGAGCAGTACTTC.

The V gene is TRBV28, the J gene TRBJ1-2; D is undetermined. The CDR3 is 11 residues long. V was pared by 4 bases and J by 8 bases, with 8 bases between. Germline loops: CDR1 MDHEN, CDR2 SYDVKM. CDR3 amino acids: CASSWALGYTF. In DNA, the CDR3 is TGTGCCAGCAGTTGGGCATTGGGCTACACCTTC.

The chain combines TRBV5-4 with TRBJ1-5; D might be TRBD1 (6 bases). The germline gives CDR1 SGHNT, CDR2 YYREEE (reference sequence). This CDR3 comprises 15 residues. The V end was cut by 4 bases, the J end by 6 bases, with 17 bases between. The CDR3 loop reads CASSADAGDGQPQHF. The CDR3 region has the DNA TGTGCCAGCAGCGCCGACGCAGGGGATGGTCAGCCCCAGCATTTT.

This chain uses TRBV14 with TRBJ1-6; possibly TRBD1 for D (5 bases). The germline V gene has CDR1 SGHDN and CDR2 FVKESK. The CDR3 has 15 residues. The ends were cut back, 1 base at V and 7 bases at J, with 11 bases in the middle. CDR3 loop: CASSQGQGSNSPLHF. The CDR3 nucleotides are TGTGCCAGCAGCCAAGGGCAGGGTTCGAATTCACCCCTCCACTTT.

The CDR3 protein is CASSPPGQHQETQYF. CDR3 bases: TGTGCCAGCTCACCACCGGGCCAACATCAAGAGACCCAGTACTTC. The chain employs TRBV18 and TRBJ2-5; D gene unclear. Germline lookup yields CDR1 KGHSH and CDR2 LQKENI. Between the trimmed V and J ends, which lost 0 bases and 2 bases, there was a span of 10 bases. The CDR3 has 15 amino acids.

V is TRBV28 and J is TRBJ2-7; TRBD1 agrees at 9 bases. The CDR3 is 14 residues long. The ends lost 2 bases at V and 9 bases at J; junction bases unmatched: 8. The germline gives CDR1 MDHEN, CDR2 SYDVKM. CDR3 sequence: CASSLGTGRYWQYF. The CDR3 coding sequence is TGTGCCAGCAGTTTAGGGACAGGGAGATATTGGCAGTACTTC.

The count of this clone is one. The V call is TRBV28, the J call TRBJ2-1; TRBD2 agrees at 12 bases. The V gene end was trimmed by 1 base and the J gene end by 3 bases; junction bases not matched to a gene: 4. The germline gives CDR1 MDHEN, CDR2 SYDVKM. This CDR3 contains 17 residues. The CDR3 region has the DNA TGTGCCAGCAGTTTATTCCCTAGCGGGGGGGACTACAATGAGCAGTTCTTC. Translation: CASSLFPSGGDYNEQFF. Using reference TRBV28 and TRBJ2-1 for the parts outside the CDR3, the full variable domain is DVKVTQSSRYLVKRTGEKVFLECVQDMDHENMFWYRQDPGLGLRLIYFSYDVKMKEKGDIPEGYSVSREKKERFSLILESASTNQTSMYLCASSLFPSGGDYNEQFFGPGTRLTVL.

This clone showed up just once. The chain recombines TRBV6-6 with TRBJ1-5; a possible D gene is TRBD1 (6 bases). CDR1 is MNHNY, CDR2 SVGAGI, per germline (reference sequence). V lost 6 bases and J 3 bases, leaving 15 bases between the germline ends. The CDR3 covers 15 residues. CDR3 amino acids: CASSLGQPYNQPQHF. In nucleotides, the CDR3 is TGTGCCAGCAGCCTAGGACAGCCCTACAATCAGCCCCAGCATTTT.

The rearrangement uses TRBV28 and TRBJ1-3, with 10 bases lining up with TRBD1. The CDR3 is 16 residues long. The trim removed 3 bases at V and 2 bases at J, leaving 4 bases unmatched. Germline V lookup: CDR1 MDHEN, CDR2 SYDVKM. The DNA for the CDR3 is TGTGCCAGCAGTTTTCCCGGGACAGGGGCTGGAAACACCATATATTTT. Amino acid sequence: CASSFPGTGAGNTIYF.

This clone came up once. This sequence joins TRBV10-2 and TRBJ2-5; 11 positions match TRBD1. Germline CDR1 reads WSHSY; CDR2 reads SAAADI. The CDR3 loop spans 15 amino acids. With V trimmed by 8 bases and J by 4 bases, 9 bases remained unmatched. The CDR3 sequence is CASGRPGTGGETQYF. The CDR3 bases are TGCGCCAGCGGTAGACCCGGGACAGGGGGAGAGACCCAGTACTTC.

The chain links TRBV7-3 to TRBJ2-6; D unresolved. Deletions cut 5 bases from V and 2 bases from J, with 10 bases between. This CDR3 contains 15 residues. CDR1 and CDR2 from the germline V gene are SGHTA and FQGTGA. The CDR3 here is CASSGPGPGANVLTF. CDR3 coding DNA: TGTGCCAGCAGCGGCCCGGGTCCTGGGGCCAACGTCCTGACTTTC.

The chain uses TRBV9 and TRBJ2-7, with a possible D match to TRBD1 (5 bases). Germline V lookup: CDR1 SGDLS, CDR2 YYNGEE. V was shortened by 3 bases and J by 0 bases, with 16 bases between the two germline ends. This CDR3 region has 16 residues. The CDR3 DNA follows: TGTGCCAGCAGCGCACAACCACAGGAATTCTCCTACGAGCAGTACTTC. This gives the protein CASSAQPQEFSYEQYF.

V usage is TRBV4-2 and J usage is TRBJ2-7; 9 bases map to TRBD1. CDR3 length equals 15 residues. Losses at the gene ends were 4 bases for V and 0 bases for J; bases not matched to a gene: 4. Germline CDR1 LGHNA, CDR2 YNFKEQ. The CDR3: CASSPWDRDSYEQYF. CDR3 DNA sequence: TGTGCCAGCAGCCCCTGGGACAGGGACTCCTACGAGCAGTACTTC.

The rearrangement joins TRBV5-1 to TRBJ2-5, with a possible D match to TRBD2 (7 bases). The CDR3 length is 14 residues. Germline V gives CDR1 SGHRS, CDR2 YFSETQ. With 2 bases removed from V and 1 base from J, the gap between germline ends came to 9 bases. Written as DNA, the CDR3 is TGCGCCAGCAGCTTCGGGGGGCCCCAAGAGACCCAGTACTTC. As protein: CASSFGGPQETQYF.

This clone was seen only a few times. The chain couples TRBV5-1 to TRBJ1-1; 10 bases align to TRBD1. J gave up 4 bases and V 0 bases, and 3 bases lay outside the gene matches. The CDR3 runs 15 residues. Germline assignment: CDR1 SGHRS and CDR2 YFSETQ. In DNA form, the CDR3 reads TGCGCCAGCAGCTTGGAAGGGACAGGGGCCACTGAAGCTTTCTTT. This gives the protein CASSLEGTGATEAFF. The full variable domain, with the rest looked up from reference TRBV5-1 and TRBJ1-1, is KAGVTQTPRYLIKTRGQQVTLSCSPISGHRSVSWYQQTPGQGLQFLFEYFSETQRNKGNFPGRFSGRQFSNSRSEMNVSTLELGDSALYLCASSLEGTGATEAFFGQGTRLTVV.

This clone was seen a single time. The chain has TRBV6-5 and TRBJ2-7, with 8 positions matching TRBD1. Per germline, CDR1 MNHEY and CDR2 SVGAGI. The CDR3 runs to 12 residues. CDR3 amino acids: CVTGQGPYEQYF. In nucleotides, the CDR3 is TGTGTTACCGGACAGGGCCCCTACGAGCAGTACTTC.

About this clone itself: One end of the junction is discordant with germline, which a read error may explain. V is TRBV6-5 and J is TRBJ2-1, with 12 bases aligning to TRBD2. The CDR3 runs to 13 residues. CDR1 MNHEY and CDR2 SVGAGI come from the germline V gene. The CDR3 loop is CASKTSGGYEQLF. CDR3 sequence (DNA): TGTGCCAGCAAGACTAGCGGGGGTTATGAGCAGCTCTTC.

This rearrangement joins TRBV7-8 to TRBJ2-1; 12 bases align to TRBD2. Germline assignment: CDR1 SGHVS and CDR2 FQNEAQ. This CDR3 comprises 18 residues. J gave up 9 bases and V 5 bases, and 17 bases lay outside the gene matches. CDR3 in DNA: TGTGCCAGCAGCCAAAAAAGGACTAGCGGGGTCCCGGGGAGTGAGCAGTTCTTC. It is translated as CASSQKRTSGVPGSEQFF. The full variable domain, completed using reference TRBV7-8 and TRBJ2-1, is GAGVSQSPRYKVAKRGQDVALRCDPISGHVSLFWYQQALGQGPEFLTYFQNEAQLDKSGLPSDRFFAERPEGSVSTLKIQRTQQEDSAVYLCASSQKRTSGVPGSEQFFGPGTRLTVL.

The chain recombines TRBV7-3 with TRBJ1-1; 9 bases fit TRBD1. The CDR3 totals 16 residues. V lost 5 bases, J lost 6 bases, and 13 bases stayed unmatched. CDR1 SGHTA and CDR2 FQGTGA come from the germline V gene. Written as DNA, the CDR3 is TGTGCCAGCAGCCATACAGGGGGCGCGGGGTTAGCTGAAGCTTTCTTT. Translating it yields CASSHTGGAGLAEAFF.

This clone was counted between two and nine times. This rearrangement joins TRBV25-1 to TRBJ2-3, with 7 bases identical to TRBD2. Germline CDR1 reads MGHDK; CDR2 reads SYGVNS. J was trimmed by 7 bases and V by 5 bases; bases with no gene match: 12. The CDR3 sequence is 15 residues long. The CDR3 protein is CASSLAGVGLHTQYF. In nucleotides, the CDR3 is TGTGCCAGCAGTCTGGCGGGAGTTGGCTTGCATACGCAGTATTTT.

The chain employs TRBV5-4 and TRBJ1-1; TRBD1 might be the D (5 bases). Germline V gene lookup returns CDR1 SGHNT and CDR2 YYREEE (reference sequence). CDR3 length: 13 amino acids. Trimming removed 2 bases at V and 1 base at J, with 6 bases between. In nucleotides, the CDR3 is TGTGCCAGCAGCTTTGGGGCGAACACTGAAGCTTTCTTT. Translated, it gives CASSFGANTEAFF.

The chain joins TRBV5-6 to TRBJ2-6; TRBD2 agrees at 9 bases. The CDR3 extends over 18 amino acids. Germline V gene data show CDR1 as SGHDT and CDR2 as YYEEEE. V shed 0 bases, J shed 0 bases, and the junction held 4 bases outside the gene matches. CDR3 loop: CASSLVAGAPSGANVLTF. Written as DNA, the CDR3 is TGTGCCAGCAGCTTGGTAGCGGGGGCCCCCTCTGGGGCCAACGTCCTGACTTTC.

The V and J genes are TRBV30 and TRBJ2-3; D might be TRBD1 (5 bases). This CDR3 contains 11 residues. Germline CDR1 and CDR2: GTSNPN and SVGIG (reference sequence). V lost 1 base and J 6 bases, leaving 5 bases between the germline ends. The DNA of the CDR3 is TGTGCCTGGAGTGAGGGGGATACGCAGTATTTT. Protein sequence: CAWSEGDTQYF.

This chain joins TRBV5-5 and TRBJ1-1; the D gene is possibly TRBD1 (5 bases). V was trimmed by 0 bases and J by 4 bases, leaving 22 bases between them. Germline CDR1 SGHKS, CDR2 YYEKEE (reference sequence). This CDR3 comprises 18 residues. The CDR3 nucleotides are TGTGCCAGCAGCTTGGAGGGGATTTCGGTTGCGGGACGCACTGAAGCTTTCTTT. As protein: CASSLEGISVAGRTEAFF. The full variable domain, completed using reference TRBV5-5 and TRBJ1-1, is DAGVTQSPTHLIKTRGQQVTLRCSPISGHKSVSWYQQVLGQGPQFIFQYYEKEERGRGNFPDRFSARQFPNYSSELNVNALLLGDSALYLCASSLEGISVAGRTEAFFGQGTRLTVV.